These 18 T cell receptor beta chains share one sample of origin, sequenced in a study of blood T cells in healthy people across ages (dated by TCRdb to between 2014 and 2017). Library method: 5' RACE. TCRdb names Illumina HiSeq 2500 as the instrument used. The second PCR ran for roughly 7 to 12 cycles and used a J-beta primer mix along with a sample-barcoded 5' primer. TCRdb ran its own pipeline on the public reads, namely fastp trimming at Q25 and MiXCR clone calling, and kept in-frame beta chains. Merged by CDR3 protein, the rows form single entries marked with the most common genes and DNA. This sample lists 1.5 million to 2 million distinct CDR3 sequences; 34% were detected once. About 10% of the sample goes to the ten largest clones. Sequencing was carried out using blood. The receptor source for this set is a woman aged 25 to 39 in good health.

The chain couples TRBV5-5 to TRBJ2-3; 9 nucleotides agree with TRBD2. Germline assignment: CDR1 SGHKS and CDR2 YYEKEE (reference sequence). V lost 1 base and J lost 0; bases outside the gene matches: 3. CDR3 length: 16 residues. The CDR3 sequence: CASSLRSGGSTDTQYF. Here the CDR3 DNA reads TGTGCCAGCAGCTTGCGTAGCGGGGGCAGCACAGATACGCAGTATTTT.

The chain joins TRBV5-1 to TRBJ2-1, with 10 bases identical to TRBD2. This CDR3 has 19 amino acids. Looked up from germline, CDR1 is SGHRS and CDR2 is YFSETQ. The junction had 10 bases not matched to a gene; V was cut back by 1 base and J by 0 bases. The CDR3 loop reads CASSLSRPGLAVSYNEQFF. In nucleotides, the CDR3 is TGCGCCAGCAGCTTGTCTCGACCTGGACTAGCGGTCTCCTACAATGAGCAGTTCTTC. The full variable domain, its missing parts supplied by reference TRBV5-1 and TRBJ2-1, is KAGVTQTPRYLIKTRGQQVTLSCSPISGHRSVSWYQQTPGQGLQFLFEYFSETQRNKGNFPGRFSGRQFSNSRSEMNVSTLELGDSALYLCASSLSRPGLAVSYNEQFFGPGTRLTVL.

This rearrangement joins TRBV4-1 to TRBJ1-5, with TRBD1 identical over 7 bases. CDR1 MGHRA and CDR2 YSYEKL come from the germline V gene. The CDR3 runs to 15 residues. The J segment lost 6 bases and the V segment lost 1 base, leaving 6 bases of the junction unmatched. CDR3 DNA: TGCGCCAGCAGCCAAGCTGACAGGGAAATTCAGCCCCAGCATTTT. This codes for CASSQADREIQPQHF.

At least ten counts were recorded for this clonotype. The chain combines TRBV7-2 with TRBJ2-1; D remains unclear. Per germline, CDR1 SGHTA and CDR2 FQGNSA. This CDR3 is 15 amino acids long. The V end lost 5 bases, the J end lost 1 base, and 12 bases lay between the germline ends. CDR3 sequence reads: CASSLSRYSYNEQFF. The CDR3 DNA is TGTGCCAGCAGCCTCAGTAGGTATTCCTACAATGAGCAGTTCTTC. The variable domain in full, completed from reference TRBV7-2 and TRBJ2-1, reads GAGVSQSPSNKVTEKGKDVELRCDPISGHTALYWYRQSLGQGLEFLIYFQGNSAPDKSGLPSDRFSAERTGGSVSTLTIQRTQQEDSAVYLCASSLSRYSYNEQFFGPGTRLTVL.

CDR3 in DNA: TGTGCCAGCAGCTTAGCGACGGGACTAGTCTCCGAGCAGTACTTC. Protein: CASSLATGLVSEQYF. V usage is TRBV7-2 and J usage is TRBJ2-4, with 8 nucleotides matching TRBD2. The DNA end lines up better with TRBJ2-7; the J call may be wrong. The CDR3 length is 15 residues. Germline CDR1 and CDR2: SGHTA and FQGNSA.

This clonotype was counted only a few times. V gene TRBV18 combines with J gene TRBJ1-1; D is perhaps TRBD1 (5 bases). V lost 3 bases and J 2 bases, leaving 10 bases between the germline ends. Germline CDR1 reads KGHSH; CDR2 reads LQKENI. This CDR3 is 14 amino acids long. Here the CDR3 DNA reads TGTGCCAGCTCACCGGGGCGGCCCAACACTGAAGCTTTCTTT. As protein: CASSPGRPNTEAFF.

The chain recombines TRBV5-4 with TRBJ2-5; 13 nucleotides line up with TRBD2. V shed 0 bases, J shed 3 bases, and the junction held 5 bases outside the gene matches. Germline lookup yields CDR1 SGHNT and CDR2 YYREEE (reference sequence). CDR3 length: 17 residues. The chain's CDR3 is CASSLVRTSGGKETQYF. CDR3 nucleotides: TGTGCCAGCAGCTTGGTCCGGACTAGCGGGGGCAAAGAGACCCAGTACTTC.

This clonotype was seen a handful of times. This rearrangement joins TRBV5-6 to TRBJ2-1, with D perhaps matching TRBD2 (7 bases). Deletions cut 0 bases from V and 13 bases from J, with 11 bases between. This CDR3 has 12 residues. From germline, CDR1 is SGHDT and CDR2 YYEEEE. The CDR3 nucleotides are TGTGCCAGCAGCTTGGCGGCGGGGGCCCAGTTCTTC. This codes for CASSLAAGAQFF.

The V call is TRBV5-1, the J call TRBJ2-3; 11 nucleotides align to TRBD1. The V and J ends lost 3 bases and 4 bases, in that order; junction bases with no gene match: 7. The CDR3 extends over 16 amino acids. CDR1 and CDR2 (germline): SGHRS, YFSETQ. The chain's CDR3 is CASSYAGTGGADTQYF. The CDR3 DNA reads as TGCGCCAGCAGCTATGCCGGGACAGGGGGAGCAGATACGCAGTATTTT. The full variable domain, rest sourced from reference TRBV5-1 and TRBJ2-3, is KAGVTQTPRYLIKTRGQQVTLSCSPISGHRSVSWYQQTPGQGLQFLFEYFSETQRNKGNFPGRFSGRQFSNSRSEMNVSTLELGDSALYLCASSYAGTGGADTQYFGPGTRLTVL.

A few counts support this clonotype. The CDR3 sequence: CASSSGHLFYEQYF. In nucleotides, the CDR3 is TGTGCCAGCAGCTCGGGTCATTTGTTCTACGAGCAGTACTTC. The rearrangement joins TRBV21-1 to TRBJ2-7. TRBV21-1 is marked as a pseudogene. The CDR3 runs to 14 residues.

This chain joins TRBV20-1 and TRBJ2-7, with 10 positions matching TRBD2. Per germline, CDR1 DFQATT and CDR2 SNEGSKA (reference sequence). The CDR3 length is 15 residues. V dropped 1 base and J dropped 0; count of bases not matched to a gene: 3. The CDR3 bases are TGCAGTGCTAGAGTAGCGGGAGGAACCTCCTACGAGCAGTACTTC. This codes for CSARVAGGTSYEQYF.

This clonotype was seen more than once but under ten times. The chain uses TRBV7-9 and TRBJ2-3, with TRBD2 matching over 14 bases. Germline loops: CDR1 SEHNR, CDR2 FQNEAQ (reference sequence). Unmatched junction bases numbered 8, after V lost 1 base and J lost 2 bases. CDR3 length equals 19 residues. The CDR3 here is CASSLGMTSGGADTDTQYF. Written as DNA, the CDR3 is TGTGCCAGCAGCTTAGGCATGACTAGCGGGGGGGCCGACACAGATACGCAGTATTTT.

Only a few counts were recorded for this clonotype. The genes are TRBV27 and TRBJ2-6; D unclear. The CDR3 has 19 amino acids. CDR1 MNHEY and CDR2 SMNVEV come from the germline V gene (reference sequence). Deletions cut 5 bases from V and 6 bases from J, with 26 bases between. The CDR3 DNA reads TGTGCCAGCAGTCCGCTAGACGGAGCCAATCTCGGTGAGGCCAACGTCCTGACTTTC. This encodes CASSPLDGANLGEANVLTF. Variable domain in full (rest from reference TRBV27 and TRBJ2-6): EAQVTQNPRYLITVTGKKLTVTCSQNMNHEYMSWYRQDPGLGLRQIYYSMNVEVTDKGDVPEGYKVSRKEKRNFPLILESPSPNQTSLYFCASSPLDGANLGEANVLTFGAGSRLTVL.

This clonotype has a handful of counts. The chain recombines TRBV7-6 with TRBJ2-7; D is uncertain. Trimming took 4 bases from V and 1 from J, leaving 14 bases between them. Germline loops: CDR1 SGHVS, CDR2 FNYEAQ. This CDR3 comprises 15 residues. The CDR3 protein is CASSSALDGSYEQYF. The CDR3 bases are TGTGCCAGCAGCTCCGCCCTGGACGGGTCCTACGAGCAGTACTTC. Supplemented by reference TRBV7-6 and TRBJ2-7, the full variable domain reads GAGVSQSPRYKVTKRGQDVALRCDPISGHVSLYWYRQALGQGPEFLTYFNYEAQQDKSGLPNDRFSAERPEGSISTLTIQRTEQRDSAMYRCASSSALDGSYEQYFGPGTRLTVT.

This clonotype was observed a handful of times. CDR3 DNA: TGTGCCAGCAGTCAAGCGGGGGCGAGATACGAGCAGTACTTC. It encodes CASSQAGARYEQYF. The chain recombines TRBV27 with TRBJ2-7; 8 nucleotides match TRBD2. The CDR3 has 14 amino acids. The germline CDR1 and CDR2 sequences are MNHEY and SMNVEV (reference sequence). J gave up 4 bases and V 5 bases, and 7 bases lay outside the gene matches.

This clonotype was counted only a few times. The chain employs TRBV7-9 and TRBJ1-4, with D uncertain. V lost 5 bases to trimming and J lost 6 bases, with 13 bases between them. CDR1 is SEHNR and CDR2 is FQNEAQ in the germline V gene (reference sequence). The CDR3 loop spans 14 amino acids. In DNA form, the CDR3 reads TGTGCCAGCAGCGCAGCGGGGAGGGATGAAAAACTGTTTTTT. The encoded protein is CASSAAGRDEKLFF.

This clonotype has a handful of counts. The V and J genes are TRBV4-1 and TRBJ1-5; 7 bases match TRBD1. The CDR3 loop spans 19 amino acids. Germline CDR1 reads MGHRA; CDR2 reads YSYEKL. J gave up 0 bases and V 0 bases, and 11 bases lay outside the gene matches. CDR3 nucleotide sequence: TGCGCCAGCAGCCAAGATGCCCCTACAGGGGCCGGTAGCAATCAGCCCCAGCATTTT. Translated: CASSQDAPTGAGSNQPQHF.

This clonotype occurred a few times. An end of the junction differs from the germline gene, which may be a read error. V gene TRBV12-3 or TRBV12-4 combines with J gene TRBJ2-3; either TRBD1 or TRBD2 may supply D (6 bases each). The CDR3 is 17 residues long. Written as DNA, the CDR3 is TGTGCCAGCAGTTGGAGGGGACAAGAGCGAGCGCCAGATATGCAGTATTTT. Translated, it gives CASSWRGQERAPDMQYF.